Shown below are 11 T cell receptor beta chains from a single sample sequenced in a study of T cells after yellow fever vaccination. TCRdb reanalysed the 5' RACE reads using MiXCR and keeps one entry per CDR3 protein. The sample consists of 100,000 to 150,000 distinct CDR3 sequences, approximately 7% of them appearing once. Sequences were derived from CD4+ T cells sorted from PBMCs, sampled about 10 days after the first yellow fever vaccination. These receptors all stem from a man aged 18 to 30 who received the YFV17D yellow fever vaccine.

In its sample, this clonotype was seen many times. V gene TRBV5-1 combines with J gene TRBJ2-7; D uncertain. Trimming stripped 1 base from V and 1 base from J, with 12 bases between. Germline V CDR1 and CDR2: SGHRS, YFSETQ. The CDR3 extends over 15 amino acids. The CDR3 protein is CASSLYTLGSYEQYF. The CDR3, as DNA: TGCGCCAGCAGCTTGTATACCCTTGGATCCTACGAGCAGTACTTC.

In this sample, this clonotype turned up many times. V and J are TRBV7-2 and TRBJ1-6, with D unresolved. The length of the CDR3 is 16 residues. V dropped 1 base and J dropped 7 bases, with 14 bases sitting between them. Per the germline V gene, CDR1 is SGHTA and CDR2 is FQGNSA. CDR3 sequence reads: CASSLVPGMGNSPLHF. The CDR3 bases are TGTGCCAGCAGCTTAGTTCCGGGAATGGGGAATTCACCCCTCCACTTT. Combining the CDR3 with reference TRBV7-2 and TRBJ1-6 gives the whole variable domain GAGVSQSPSNKVTEKGKDVELRCDPISGHTALYWYRQSLGQGLEFLIYFQGNSAPDKSGLPSDRFSAERTGGSVSTLTIQRTQQEDSAVYLCASSLVPGMGNSPLHFGNGTRLTVT.

This clonotype was seen ten or more times. The chain recombines TRBV29-1 with TRBJ1-3; 10 bases map to TRBD1. The J segment lost 2 bases and the V segment lost 7 bases, leaving 8 bases of the junction unmatched. The length of the CDR3 is 15 residues. Germline loops: CDR1 SQVTM, CDR2 ANQGSEA. CDR3: CSAARTGGTGNTIYF. The CDR3 DNA follows: TGCAGCGCGGCCCGGACAGGGGGTACTGGAAACACCATATATTTT.

This clonotype was recorded a few times. The chain carries TRBV5-1 and TRBJ2-2, with 9 bases identical to TRBD1. Germline V gene lookup returns CDR1 SGHRS and CDR2 YFSETQ. The ends lost 3 bases at V and 2 bases at J; junction bases unmatched: 5. The CDR3 totals 16 residues. Here the CDR3 DNA reads TGCGCCAGCAGCTGGGGGACAGGGCAAAACACCGGGGAGCTGTTTTTT. Its protein product is CASSWGTGQNTGELFF.

This clonotype showed up many times. This chain joins TRBV5-6 and TRBJ1-5, with 7 bases fitting TRBD1. The V segment lost 7 bases and the J segment 4 bases; nucleotides outside the gene matches: 14. The CDR3 length is 16 residues. Germline CDR1 SGHDT, CDR2 YYEEEE. This chain's CDR3 is CASGERDRSLNQPQHF. In DNA form, the CDR3 reads TGTGCCAGCGGTGAGAGGGACAGATCCCTAAATCAGCCCCAGCATTTT.

In this sample, this clonotype turned up many times. The chain carries TRBV11-2 and TRBJ2-5, with 8 bases lining up with TRBD2. The CDR3 totals 11 residues. V lost 5 bases and J lost 10; bases outside the gene matches: 3. The germline CDR1 and CDR2 sequences are SGHAT and FQNNGV. The CDR3 DNA follows: TGTGCCAGCAGCCTCGGGGGGGACCAGTACTTC. Its protein product is CASSLGGDQYF.

V is TRBV3-1 and J is TRBJ1-2; no clear D gene. This CDR3 spans 13 amino acids. The V end lost 5 bases, the J end lost 3 bases, and 10 bases lay between the germline ends. Looked up from germline, CDR1 is LGHDT and CDR2 is YNNKEL (reference sequence). This CDR3 reads CASSIAPDYGYTF. The CDR3 coding sequence is TGTGCCAGCAGCATAGCGCCCGACTATGGCTACACCTTC.

The chain joins TRBV28 to TRBJ2-5; D possibly corresponds to TRBD1 (5 bases). The V gene's germline CDR1 is MDHEN and CDR2 SYDVKM. The CDR3 has 12 amino acids. V lost 4 bases and J 7 bases, leaving 10 bases between the germline ends. CDR3 in amino acids: CASSYLTGTQYF. CDR3 DNA sequence: TGTGCCAGCAGTTATTTAACAGGGACCCAGTACTTC.

This clonotype was seen at least ten times. The chain recombines TRBV6-2 or TRBV6-3 with TRBJ2-3, with 10 bases lining up with TRBD2. The CDR3 has 15 residues. Unmatched junction bases numbered 5, after V lost 4 bases and J lost 4 bases. CDR1 MNHEY and CDR2 SVGEGT come from the germline V gene. The CDR3 spells CASSSPGLAPDTQYF. For the CDR3, the DNA is TGTGCCAGCAGTTCGCCGGGACTAGCGCCAGATACGCAGTATTTT.

By its share, this clonotype is large. The chain has TRBV2 and TRBJ1-1, with 7 bases fitting TRBD1. The CDR3 length is 14 residues. CDR1 and CDR2 from the germline V gene are SNHLY and FYNNEI. The trim removed 5 bases at V and 2 bases at J, leaving 5 bases unmatched. CDR3 bases: TGTGCCAGCAGTCTCAGACAGGGAAACACTGAAGCTTTCTTT. This encodes CASSLRQGNTEAFF. The whole variable domain, filled in from reference TRBV2 and TRBJ1-1, reads EPEVTQTPSHQVTQMGQEVILRCVPISNHLYFYWYRQILGQKVEFLVSFYNNEISEKSEIFDDQFSVERPDGSNFTLKIRSTKLEDSAMYFCASSLRQGNTEAFFGQGTRLTVV.

About this clonotype itself: This sequence may be a read error, since a much larger clone differs from it by one base. The V gene is TRBV5-1, the J gene TRBJ2-1; 10 bases match TRBD2. The trim removed 6 bases at V and 2 bases at J, leaving 14 bases unmatched. Germline assignment: CDR1 SGHRS and CDR2 YFSETQ. The CDR3 spans 18 residues. The CDR3 DNA follows: TGCGCCAGCATCAATAGCGGGGGGAAGTATGTGGCCTACAATGAGCAGTTCTTC. Protein sequence: CASINSGGKYVAYNEQFF.